A single sample gave rise to the 29 T cell receptor beta chains below, sequenced in a study of tumor and adjacent non-tumor tissue in lung cancer. TCRbeta libraries were built with three rounds of nested PCR, modified from ARM-PCR. MiXCR was run by TCRdb on the multiplex PCR reads, yielding one entry per CDR3 protein. The repertoire holds 200,000 to 250,000 distinct CDR3 sequences, less than 80% seen once, with roughly 24% in the top ten. The template was RNA from unsorted bulk tissue. The sequenced sample consisted of lung tumor tissue. These TCRs come from a man aged 60 to 69 with non-small cell lung cancer.

V and J are TRBV5-4 and TRBJ2-1; possible D gene TRBD2, 5 bases. The CDR3 is 15 residues long. Trimming took off 0 bases at V and 6 bases at J, with 13 bases between the two ends. Looked up from germline, CDR1 is SGHNT and CDR2 is YYREEE (reference sequence). The CDR3 DNA is TGTGCCAGCAGCTTGGGAGGGTTTCTTGGCAATGAGCAGTTCTTC. Its protein product is CASSLGGFLGNEQFF.

This clonotype has only one observation. Since a much larger clone is just one base distant, this may be a read error. This chain connects TRBV12-3 or TRBV12-4 to TRBJ2-3; 7 bases match TRBD2. V lost 7 bases and J lost 3; bases outside the gene matches: 10. There are 15 residues in the CDR3. The CDR3 protein is CASTGLTGLTDTQYF. As DNA, the CDR3 is TGTGCCAGCACGGGACTAACGGGACTGACAGATACGCAGTATTTT.

This sequence joins TRBV5-6 and TRBJ2-7; TRBD1 matches at 9 bases. There are 12 residues in the CDR3. The germline V gene encodes CDR1 SGHDT and CDR2 YYEEEE. Trimming removed 8 bases from V and 6 bases from J; junction bases left unmatched: 6. For the CDR3, the DNA is TGTGCCAGTACCGGGACAGGGATCGAGCAGTACTTC. Amino acids: CASTGTGIEQYF.

To note about this clonotype: One junction end does not reproduce the germline sequence, and a read error may be involved. The chain is built from TRBV6-6 and TRBJ2-6, with 8 positions matching TRBD2. The germline gives CDR1 MNHNY, CDR2 SVGAGI (reference sequence). CDR3 length: 15 residues. The CDR3 loop reads CASSLTSAGANFLTF. CDR3 in DNA: TGTGCCAGCAGTCTGACTAGCGCTGGGGCCAACTTCCTGACTTTC.

About this clonotype itself: The junction differs from germline at one of its ends, possibly a read error. V gene TRBV11-2 combines with J gene TRBJ2-2; 13 nucleotides match TRBD2. CDR1 is SGHAT, CDR2 FQNNGV, per germline. The CDR3 length is 17 residues. DNA for the CDR3: TGTGCCAGCAGCCCACTAGCGGGGGGGCTCGGAACCTGGGAGTTGTTTTTT. It encodes CASSPLAGGLGTWELFF.

There are a few counts of this clonotype. J is TRBJ1-5 and V is TRBV12-3 or TRBV12-4, with D possibly matching TRBD1 (6 bases). The CDR3 contains 15 residues. The V gene lost 10 bases and the J gene lost 7 bases, with 23 bases spanning the gap. The CDR3 region has the DNA TGTGCCAACTTCGACCGGACAGTTGTCAGCCAGCCCCAGCATTTT. Encoded protein: CANFDRTVVSQPQHF.

The CDR3 region is CASSIGGSGEKLFF. The DNA for the CDR3 is TGCGCCAGCAGCATAGGGGGGTCTGGGGAAAAACTGTTTTTT. This chain connects TRBV5-1 to TRBJ1-4, with D possibly matching TRBD1 (6 bases). The germline gives CDR1 SGHRS, CDR2 YFSETQ. The length of the CDR3 is 14 residues. Trimming took off 4 bases at V and 8 bases at J, with 15 bases between the two ends.

The J gene is TRBJ2-5, the V gene TRBV29-1; D is ambiguous. CDR1 and CDR2 (germline): SQVTM, ANQGSEA. This CDR3 spans 10 amino acids. CDR3 nucleotides: TGCAGTGGGTACCAAGAGACCCAGTACTTC. Encoded protein: CSGYQETQYF.

Points on this clonotype: Lacking the conserved final phenylalanine or tryptophan, this CDR3 likely reflects a read error. This chain links TRBV12-3 or TRBV12-4 with TRBJ1-2; the match to TRBD1 covers 8 bases. The CDR3 length is 14 residues. The CDR3, as DNA: TGTGTCAGCCAACTGGGACAGGTGAACGGGGGTTACACCATC. Encoded protein: CVSQLGQVNGGYTI.

This clonotype was recorded only once. Germline is not matched at one junction end, which may reflect a read error. The CDR3 DNA follows: TGCAGCGTTGCGACAGGCCTTGAGTGTTCGATCTTC. Translated, it gives CSVATGLECSIF. The chain combines TRBV29-1 with TRBJ2-1, with D perhaps TRBD1 (6 bases). CDR3 length: 12 residues. Looked up from germline, CDR1 is SQVTM and CDR2 is ANQGSEA.

Remarks on this clonotype: A much larger clone differs from this one at a single base, so this may be a read error. This rearrangement joins TRBV20-1 to TRBJ2-7; the D is unclear. This CDR3 comprises 11 residues. Germline V gene lookup returns CDR1 DFQATT and CDR2 SNEGSKA (reference sequence). The chain's CDR3 is CSASIPYKQYF. In DNA, the CDR3 is TGCAGTGCTAGCATACCCTACAAGCAGTACTTC.

Points on this clonotype: One end of the junction does not line up with germline, which may come from a read error. The chain recombines TRBV7-9 with TRBJ2-1, with 13 bases aligning to TRBD2. The germline CDR1 and CDR2 sequences are SEHNR and FQNEAQ (reference sequence). The CDR3 runs 16 residues. The CDR3 DNA is TGTGTCAGCAGCTTCCGACTAGCGGGAGGCTACAATGAGCAGTTCTTC. Its protein is CVSSFRLAGGYNEQFF.

V and J are TRBV6-5 and TRBJ2-5; D possibly matches TRBD1 or TRBD2 (5 bases each). CDR3 length equals 15 residues. Between the trimmed V and J ends, which lost 0 bases and 8 bases, there was a span of 16 bases. Per the germline V gene, CDR1 is MNHEY and CDR2 is SVGAGI. The CDR3 bases are TGTGCCAGCAGTTACTCGGTTGGGGGTTTCGATACCCAGTACTTC. Its translation: CASSYSVGGFDTQYF.

For this clonotype: Compared with germline, one end of the junction differs, possibly owing to a read error. The chain recombines TRBV4-1 with TRBJ2-1, with D maybe TRBD1 (6 bases). CDR1 is MGHRA, CDR2 YSYEKL, per germline. CDR3 length: 16 residues. The CDR3 DNA sequence: TGCGTCAGCAGCCCGACGACAGGTTCCCGTCGCAATGAGCAGTTCTTC. It specifies CVSSPTTGSRRNEQFF.

Only a few counts were recorded for this clonotype. This CDR3 reads CASRSRPENTEAFF. The DNA for the CDR3 is TGTGCCAGCAGATCTAGGCCAGAGAACACTGAAGCTTTCTTT. The V gene is TRBV6-1, the J gene TRBJ1-1; D is uncertain. Germline CDR1 reads MNHNS; CDR2 reads SASEGT. The CDR3 covers 14 residues. Trimming stripped 6 bases from V and 1 base from J, with 12 bases between.

This clonotype was observed many times. The chain joins TRBV20-1 to TRBJ1-2; TRBD1 might be the D (6 bases). The CDR3 covers 12 residues. Per germline, CDR1 DFQATT and CDR2 SNEGSKA (reference sequence). The germline V and J ends were trimmed by 2 bases and 8 bases, with 12 bases remaining between them. CDR3 nucleotide sequence: TGCAGTGCTAGAAAACAGGGAAGAGGCTACACCTTC. This gives the protein CSARKQGRGYTF.

In the case of this clonotype: Being one base from a much bigger clone, this may be a read error. The chain joins TRBV11-2 to TRBJ1-1; no clear D. Looked up from germline, CDR1 is SGHAT and CDR2 is FQNNGV. The CDR3 contains 13 residues. CDR3 amino acids: CASSPGILTEALF. CDR3 DNA sequence: TGTGCCAGCAGCCCCGGGATCCTCACTGAAGCTCTCTTT.

On this clonotype: One end of the junction is discordant with germline, which a read error may explain. The V gene is TRBV6-2 or TRBV6-3, the J gene TRBJ2-5; TRBD1 might be the D (6 bases). This CDR3 spans 13 amino acids. Germline V gene sequence: CDR1 MNHEY, CDR2 SVGEGT. In DNA form, the CDR3 reads TGTGCCAGCAGCCGTGACAGGAGAGAGAGCCAGTACTTC. Translated, it gives CASSRDRRESQYF.

The chain has TRBV20-1 and TRBJ2-7, with D perhaps assigned TRBD1 or TRBD2 (5 bases each). With 3 bases removed from V and 0 bases from J, the gap between germline ends came to 12 bases. The CDR3 runs 14 residues. Germline values: CDR1 DFQATT, CDR2 SNEGSKA (reference sequence). The CDR3 loop is CSASAPGTSYEQYF. CDR3 nucleotide sequence: TGCAGTGCTAGTGCCCCCGGGACCTCCTACGAGCAGTACTTC.

As to this clonotype: The junction and the germline gene differ at one end; a read error may be behind it. The chain couples TRBV11-2 to TRBJ1-4; 8 positions agree with TRBD1. The length of the CDR3 is 15 residues. Looked up from germline, CDR1 is SGHAT and CDR2 is FQNNGV. The DNA of the CDR3 is TGTGCCAGTAGTCCACAAACGACAGGGGATGATAAACTGTTTTTT. This sequence encodes CASSPQTTGDDKLFF.

A word on this clonotype: A clone one base away is much larger, so this may be a read error. CDR3 amino acids: CASSYAPSAFF. The DNA of the CDR3 is TGTGCCAGCAGTTACGCCCCCAGCGCTTTCTTT. The chain links TRBV6-5 to TRBJ1-1, with D unresolved. Germline V gene sequence: CDR1 MNHEY, CDR2 SVGAGI. This CDR3 region has 11 residues. The V end was cut by 2 bases, the J end by 11 bases, with 9 bases between.

Regarding this clonotype: A read error may be the cause here, since a much bigger clone is one base away. The V gene is TRBV12-3 or TRBV12-4, the J gene TRBJ2-6; maybe TRBD1 (5 bases). This CDR3 is 15 amino acids long. The CDR3 here is CASSLQSSGANILTF. Here the CDR3 DNA reads TGTGCCAGCAGTTTACAAAGCTCTGGGGCCAACATCCTGACTTTC.

Points on this clonotype: The CDR3 carries no conserved terminal phenylalanine or tryptophan, so it likely arises from a read error. This chain links TRBV4-1 with TRBJ1-5, with D tentatively TRBD1 (6 bases). Germline CDR1 MGHRA, CDR2 YSYEKL. The CDR3 totals 16 residues. In nucleotides, the CDR3 is TGCGCCAACAGCCAGGCGTGGGGGCATTTAAAACAGCCCCAGCATCTT. As protein: CANSQAWGHLKQPQHL.

V is TRBV5-1 and J is TRBJ2-3; TRBD2 aligns across 13 bases. Germline CDR1 is SGHRS and CDR2 is YFSETQ. J gave up 3 bases and V 9 bases, and 7 bases lay outside the gene matches. This CDR3 comprises 15 residues. This CDR3 is CATGLAGEETDTQYF. CDR3 nucleotide sequence: TGCGCCACTGGACTAGCGGGAGAAGAAACAGATACGCAGTATTTT.

A note on this clonotype: The CDR3 carries no conserved terminal phenylalanine or tryptophan, so it likely arises from a read error. The chain joins TRBV12-3 or TRBV12-4 to TRBJ1-5; D unresolved. The V end lost 3 bases, the J end lost 7 bases, and 13 bases lay between the germline ends. The CDR3 sequence is 14 residues long. Here the CDR3 reads CASSLGVGGQPQHS. The DNA for the CDR3 is TGTGCCAGCAGTTTGGGCGTGGGTGGACAGCCCCAGCATTCT.

Details on this clonotype: A much more abundant neighbour one base away suggests this may be a read error. The V gene is TRBV20-1, the J gene TRBJ1-5, with D possibly TRBD1 on 5 matching bases. The CDR3 contains 13 residues. The V gene's germline CDR1 is DFQATT and CDR2 SNEGSKA (reference sequence). CDR3 nucleotide sequence: TGCAGTGCTAGAGGAGCGGACAATCAGCCCGAGCATTTT. Protein: CSARGADNQPEHF.

In the case of this clonotype: Being one base from a much bigger clone, this may be a read error. V and J are TRBV20-1 and TRBJ1-3; D ambiguous. The CDR3 consists of 14 residues. Germline CDR1 and CDR2: DFQATT and SNEGSKA (reference sequence). Trimming removed 0 bases at V and 8 bases at J, with 14 bases between. The CDR3 loop is CSARDVGKRDTIYF. Written as DNA, the CDR3 is TGCAGTGCTAGAGATGTCGGGAAGCGAGACACCATATATTTT.

Notes on this clonotype: A much larger clone sits a single nucleotide away, making a read error possible. The V and J genes are TRBV6-2 or TRBV6-3 and TRBJ2-2, with 12 bases that match TRBD2. Germline CDR1 MNHEY, CDR2 SVGEGT. The CDR3 runs 18 residues. The CDR3 coding sequence is TGTGCCAGCACCCCGGGACTAGCGGGCCCGGGGGTCACCGGGGAGATGTTTTTT. It yields the protein CASTPGLAGPGVTGEMFF.

About this clonotype: Sequence at one end of the junction differs from germline and may be a read error. The chain is built from TRBV6-1 and TRBJ2-7, with 7 bases identical to TRBD1. Germline V gives CDR1 MNHNS, CDR2 SASEGT. This CDR3 has 15 amino acids. The CDR3 DNA follows: TGTGCCATCAGTGAAAAGCGGACAGGCCGGAACGAGCAGTACTTC. Amino acids: CAISEKRTGRNEQYF.